The source of this TCR beta chain is a study of blood T cell repertoires in COVID-19. Study-level information: Specimens from acute and convalescent COVID-19 originated in the United States, Italy and Spain. The cDNA or gDNA used as material had been derived from T cells, B-cell-depleted T cells, or PBMCs.

Per the germline V gene, CDR1 is SNHLY and CDR2 is FYNNEI. The CDR3 loop spans 11 amino acids. Trimming stripped 4 bases from V and 4 bases from J, with 4 bases between. How the authors handled the data: The assay estimated nucleated cells by amplifying reference gene primers. Sequenced by immunoSEQ multiplex PCR; TCRdb stores in-frame clones only, minus some. The D gene and trimming were derived from the DNA, and the V and J assignments and clone size from that table. The top ten clones hold 1.2% of a sample with about 210,000 clones, about 90% of them seen once. The source of this sequence is a man aged 25 to 45 with acute or convalescent COVID-19. V is TRBV2 and J is TRBJ2-5; D not resolved. The material sequenced was peripheral blood. The CDR3 loop is CASSAGETQYF. The CDR3 bases are TGTGCCAGCAGTGCGGGAGAGACCCAGTACTTC.